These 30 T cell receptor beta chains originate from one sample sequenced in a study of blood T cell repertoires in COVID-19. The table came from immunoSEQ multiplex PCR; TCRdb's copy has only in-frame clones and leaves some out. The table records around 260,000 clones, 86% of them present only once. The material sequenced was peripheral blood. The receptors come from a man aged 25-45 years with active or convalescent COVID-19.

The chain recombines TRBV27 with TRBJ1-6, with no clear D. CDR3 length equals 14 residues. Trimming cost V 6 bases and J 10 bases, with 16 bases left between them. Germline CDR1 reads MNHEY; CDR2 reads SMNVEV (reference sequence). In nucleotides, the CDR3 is TGTGCCAGCAGACCCCCGTCGCTTGAGTCACCCCTCCACTTT. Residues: CASRPPSLESPLHF.

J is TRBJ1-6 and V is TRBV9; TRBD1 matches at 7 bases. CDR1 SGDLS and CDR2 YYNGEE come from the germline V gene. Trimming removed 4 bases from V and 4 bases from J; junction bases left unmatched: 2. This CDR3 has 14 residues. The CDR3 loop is CASSPTGYNSPLHF. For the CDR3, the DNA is TGTGCCAGCAGCCCGACAGGGTATAATTCACCCCTCCACTTT.

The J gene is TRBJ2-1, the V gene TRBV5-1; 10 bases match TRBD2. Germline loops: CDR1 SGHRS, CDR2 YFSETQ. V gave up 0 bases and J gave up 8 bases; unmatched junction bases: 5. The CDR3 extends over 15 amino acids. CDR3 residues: CASSLASGGIDEQFF. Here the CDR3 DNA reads TGCGCCAGCAGCTTGGCTAGCGGGGGCATTGATGAGCAGTTCTTC. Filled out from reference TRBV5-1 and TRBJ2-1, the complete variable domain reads KAGVTQTPRYLIKTRGQQVTLSCSPISGHRSVSWYQQTPGQGLQFLFEYFSETQRNKGNFPGRFSGRQFSNSRSEMNVSTLELGDSALYLCASSLASGGIDEQFFGPGTRLTVL.

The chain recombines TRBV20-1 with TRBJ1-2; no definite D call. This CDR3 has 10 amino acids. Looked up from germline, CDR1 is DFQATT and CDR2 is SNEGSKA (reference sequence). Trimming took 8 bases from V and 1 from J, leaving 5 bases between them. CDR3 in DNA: TGCAGTTCCTTTAACTATGGCTACACCTTC. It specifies CSSFNYGYTF.

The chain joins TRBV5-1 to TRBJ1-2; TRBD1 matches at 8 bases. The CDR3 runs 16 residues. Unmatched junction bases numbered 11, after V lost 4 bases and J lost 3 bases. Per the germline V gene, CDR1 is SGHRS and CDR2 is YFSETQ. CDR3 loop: CASSPTGAEGDYGYTF. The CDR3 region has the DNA TGCGCCAGCAGCCCGACAGGGGCCGAGGGGGACTATGGCTACACCTTC.

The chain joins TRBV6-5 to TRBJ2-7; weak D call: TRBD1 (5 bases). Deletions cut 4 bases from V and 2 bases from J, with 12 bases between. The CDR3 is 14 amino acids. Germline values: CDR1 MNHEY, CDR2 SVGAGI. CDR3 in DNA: TGTGCCAGCAGTTCCCCCCGACAGACCTACGAGCAGTACTTC. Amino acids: CASSSPRQTYEQYF.

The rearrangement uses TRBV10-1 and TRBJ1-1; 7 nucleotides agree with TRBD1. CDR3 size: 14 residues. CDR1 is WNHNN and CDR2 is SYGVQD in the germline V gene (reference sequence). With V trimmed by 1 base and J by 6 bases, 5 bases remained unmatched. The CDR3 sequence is CASSEWAGGSEAFF. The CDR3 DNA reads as TGCGCCAGCAGTGAGTGGGCAGGGGGGTCTGAAGCTTTCTTT.

In nucleotides, the CDR3 is TGTGCCAGCAGCTCCGGGAGGGAACGCTACACCTTC. It translates to CASSSGRERYTF. This chain connects TRBV5-4 to TRBJ1-2; D remains unclear. In germline, CDR1 is SGHNT, CDR2 YYREEE (reference sequence). CDR3 size: 12 residues. V was cut by 3 bases and J by 9 bases, with 12 bases left in between.

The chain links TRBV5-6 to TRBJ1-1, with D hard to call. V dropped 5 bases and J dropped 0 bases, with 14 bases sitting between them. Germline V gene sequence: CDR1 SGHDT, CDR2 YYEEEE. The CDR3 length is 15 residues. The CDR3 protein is CASSRERRMNTEAFF. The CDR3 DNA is TGTGCCAGCAGTCGTGAAAGGCGGATGAACACTGAAGCTTTCTTT.

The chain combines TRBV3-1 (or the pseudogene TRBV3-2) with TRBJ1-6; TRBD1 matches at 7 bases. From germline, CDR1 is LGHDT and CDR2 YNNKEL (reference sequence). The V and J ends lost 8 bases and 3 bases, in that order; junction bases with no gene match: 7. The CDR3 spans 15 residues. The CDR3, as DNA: TGTGCCAGCGGACTGACAGGGAACTATAATTCACCCCTCCACTTT. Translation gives CASGLTGNYNSPLHF.

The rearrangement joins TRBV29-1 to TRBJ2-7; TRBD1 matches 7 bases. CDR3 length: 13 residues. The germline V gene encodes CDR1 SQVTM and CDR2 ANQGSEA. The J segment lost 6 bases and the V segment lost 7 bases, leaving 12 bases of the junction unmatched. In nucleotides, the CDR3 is TGCAGCGGGGAAGACGACAGGGACGGCGAGCAGTACTTC. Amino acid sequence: CSGEDDRDGEQYF.

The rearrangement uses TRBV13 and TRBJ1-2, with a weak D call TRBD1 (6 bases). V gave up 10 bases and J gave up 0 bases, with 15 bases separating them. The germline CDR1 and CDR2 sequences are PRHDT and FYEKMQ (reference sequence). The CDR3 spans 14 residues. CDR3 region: CATLPTGSNYGYTF. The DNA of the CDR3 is TGTGCCACCTTACCGACAGGCTCTAACTATGGCTACACCTTC.

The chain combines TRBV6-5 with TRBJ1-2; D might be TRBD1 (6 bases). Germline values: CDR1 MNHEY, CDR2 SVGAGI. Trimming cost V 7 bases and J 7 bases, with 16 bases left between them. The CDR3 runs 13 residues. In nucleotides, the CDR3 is TGTGCCAGCACCGAGGGGGGGGTCGCTGGCTACACCTTC. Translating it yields CASTEGGVAGYTF.

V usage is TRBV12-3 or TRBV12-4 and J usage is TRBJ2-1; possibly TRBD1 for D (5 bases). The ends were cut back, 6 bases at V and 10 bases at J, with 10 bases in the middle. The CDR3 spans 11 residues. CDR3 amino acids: CASRGLSEQFF. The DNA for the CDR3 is TGTGCCAGCAGGGGGCTGAGCGAGCAGTTCTTC.

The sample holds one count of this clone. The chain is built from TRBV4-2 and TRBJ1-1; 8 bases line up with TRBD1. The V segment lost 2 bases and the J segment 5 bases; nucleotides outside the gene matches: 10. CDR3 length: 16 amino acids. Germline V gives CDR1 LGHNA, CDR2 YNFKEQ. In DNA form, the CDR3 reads TGTGCCAGCAGCCAAAAGTCGACAGGGGCGGGTACTGAAGCTTTCTTT. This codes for CASSQKSTGAGTEAFF.

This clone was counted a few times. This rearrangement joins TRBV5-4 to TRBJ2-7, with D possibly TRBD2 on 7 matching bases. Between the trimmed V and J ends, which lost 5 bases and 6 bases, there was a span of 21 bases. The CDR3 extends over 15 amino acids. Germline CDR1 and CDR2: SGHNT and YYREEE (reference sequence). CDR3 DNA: TGTGCCAGCAGTACTGGGGGGGCTGGGGATCTCGAGCAGTACTTC. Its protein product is CASSTGGAGDLEQYF.

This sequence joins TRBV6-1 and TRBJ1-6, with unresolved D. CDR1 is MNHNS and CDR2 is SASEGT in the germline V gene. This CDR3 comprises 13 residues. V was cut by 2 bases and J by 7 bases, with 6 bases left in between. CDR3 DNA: TGTGCCAGCAGTGAACAGCGGAATTCACCCCTCCACTTT. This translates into CASSEQRNSPLHF.

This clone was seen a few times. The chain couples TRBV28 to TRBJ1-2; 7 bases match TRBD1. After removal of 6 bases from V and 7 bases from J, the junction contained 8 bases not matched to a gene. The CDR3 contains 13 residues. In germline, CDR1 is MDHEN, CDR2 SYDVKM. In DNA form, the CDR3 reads TGTGCCAGCAGCCAATTTGCAGGGGGTGGCTACACCTTC. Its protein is CASSQFAGGGYTF.

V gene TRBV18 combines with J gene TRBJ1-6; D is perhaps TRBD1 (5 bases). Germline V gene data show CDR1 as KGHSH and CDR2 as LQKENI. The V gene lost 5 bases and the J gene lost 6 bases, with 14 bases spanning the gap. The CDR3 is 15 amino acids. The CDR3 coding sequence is TGTGCCAGCTCAGAATTGGACAACCTTAATTCACCCCTCCACTTT. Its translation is CASSELDNLNSPLHF.

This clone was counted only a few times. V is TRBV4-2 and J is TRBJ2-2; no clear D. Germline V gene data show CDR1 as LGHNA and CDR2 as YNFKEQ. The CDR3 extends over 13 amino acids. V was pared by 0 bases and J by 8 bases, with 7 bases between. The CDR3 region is CASSQDIRGELFF. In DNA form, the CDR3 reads TGTGCCAGCAGCCAAGATATCAGGGGGGAGCTGTTTTTT.

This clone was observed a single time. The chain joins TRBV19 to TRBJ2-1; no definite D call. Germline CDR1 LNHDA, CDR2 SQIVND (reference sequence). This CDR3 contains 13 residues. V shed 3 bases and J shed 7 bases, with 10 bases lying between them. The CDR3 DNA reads TGTGCCAGTAGTATTTTGTCAGGAAATGAGCAGTTCTTC. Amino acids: CASSILSGNEQFF. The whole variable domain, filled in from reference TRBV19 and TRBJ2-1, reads DGGITQSPKYLFRKEGQNVTLSCEQNLNHDAMYWYRQDPGQGLRLIYYSQIVNDFQKGDIAEGYSVSREKKESFPLTVTSAQKNPTAFYLCASSILSGNEQFFGPGTRLTVL.

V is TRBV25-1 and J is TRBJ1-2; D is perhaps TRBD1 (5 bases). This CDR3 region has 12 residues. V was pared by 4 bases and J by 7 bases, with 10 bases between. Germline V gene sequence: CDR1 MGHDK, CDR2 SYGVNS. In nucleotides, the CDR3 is TGTGCCAGCAGTGGTACAGGAAGTGGCTACACCTTC. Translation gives CASSGTGSGYTF.

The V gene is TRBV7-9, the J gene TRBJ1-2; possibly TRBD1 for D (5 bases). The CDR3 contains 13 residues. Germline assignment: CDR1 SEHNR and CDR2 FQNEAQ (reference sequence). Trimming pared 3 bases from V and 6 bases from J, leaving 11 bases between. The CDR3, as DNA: TGTGCCAGCAGCTTTCAGGGCTCTGATGGCTACACCTTC. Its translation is CASSFQGSDGYTF.

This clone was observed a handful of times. CDR3 DNA: TGCAGTGCGCAACTAGGCGAGCAGTACTTC. This gives the protein CSAQLGEQYF. The chain combines TRBV20-1 with TRBJ2-7; TRBD2 might be the D (5 bases). CDR1 and CDR2 (germline): DFQATT, SNEGSKA (reference sequence). Trimming removed 6 bases from V and 6 bases from J, with 9 bases in between. The CDR3 has 10 amino acids.

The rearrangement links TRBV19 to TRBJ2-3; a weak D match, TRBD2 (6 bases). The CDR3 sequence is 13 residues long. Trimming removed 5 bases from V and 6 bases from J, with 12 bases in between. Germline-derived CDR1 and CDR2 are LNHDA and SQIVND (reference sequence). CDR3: CASSRGWTDTQYF. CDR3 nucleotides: TGTGCCAGTAGTCGGGGGTGGACGGATACGCAGTATTTT.

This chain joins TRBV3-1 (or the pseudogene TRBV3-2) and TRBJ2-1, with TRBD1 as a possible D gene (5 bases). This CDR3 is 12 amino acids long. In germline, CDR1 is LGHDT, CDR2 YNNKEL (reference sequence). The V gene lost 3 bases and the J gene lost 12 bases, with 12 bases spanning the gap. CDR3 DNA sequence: TGTGCCAGCAGCCATTTCGGGCAGGGGCAGTTCTTC. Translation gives CASSHFGQGQFF.

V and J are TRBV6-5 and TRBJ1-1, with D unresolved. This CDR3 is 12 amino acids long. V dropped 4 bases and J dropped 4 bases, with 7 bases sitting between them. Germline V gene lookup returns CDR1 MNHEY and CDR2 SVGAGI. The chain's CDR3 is CASSLSGTEAFF. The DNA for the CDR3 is TGTGCCAGCAGTTTATCAGGCACTGAAGCTTTCTTT.

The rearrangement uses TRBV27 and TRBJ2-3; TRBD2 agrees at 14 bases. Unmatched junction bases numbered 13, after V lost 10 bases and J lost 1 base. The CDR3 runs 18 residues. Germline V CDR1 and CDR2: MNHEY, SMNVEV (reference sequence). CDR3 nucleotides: TGTGCCATGACAAGGACTAGCGGGGGGTCCTATGGCACAGATACGCAGTATTTT. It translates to CAMTRTSGGSYGTDTQYF.

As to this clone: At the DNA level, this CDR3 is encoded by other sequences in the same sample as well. The CDR3 nucleotides are TGTGCCAGCTCACCAACCCGGCAAGAGACCCAGTACTTC. This encodes CASSPTRQETQYF. The chain has TRBV18 and TRBJ2-5; D gene ambiguous. Germline V gives CDR1 KGHSH, CDR2 LQKENI. V was cut by 2 bases and J by 2 bases, with 6 bases left in between. This CDR3 is built from 13 residues.

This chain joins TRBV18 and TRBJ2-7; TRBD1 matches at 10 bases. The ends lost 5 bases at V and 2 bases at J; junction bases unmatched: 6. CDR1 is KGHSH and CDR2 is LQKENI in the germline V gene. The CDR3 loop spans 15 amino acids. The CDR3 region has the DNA TGTGCCAGCTCAACGTACGGACAGGGGGCCTACGAGCAGTACTTC. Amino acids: CASSTYGQGAYEQYF.